This TCR beta chain was retrieved from a study of blood T cell repertoires in COVID-19. Overall study context: Both acute and convalescent COVID-19 samples were obtained from the United States, Italy and Spain. PBMCs, B-cell-depleted T cells, or T cells were the source of the cDNA or gDNA that made up the material.

Per the original data handling: Amplification of reference gene primers provided the estimated nucleated cell counts. Data came from immunoSEQ multiplex PCR; TCRdb stores just in-frame clones and leaves some out. V, J and clone size derive from that table, while D and trimming were established from the DNA sequence. The table lists 55,000 to 75,000 clones, approximately 89% of them singletons, with more than 7% in the top ten. CDR3 size: 14 residues. The germline V gene encodes CDR1 SQVTM and CDR2 ANQGSEA. Deletions cut 4 bases from V and 7 bases from J, with 14 bases between. Sequencing was carried out using peripheral blood. The sequence came from a human donor in a cohort sampled during active COVID-19. This chain joins TRBV29-1 and TRBJ1-6; D gene ambiguous. The CDR3: CSVGGTERNSPLHF. The DNA of the CDR3 is TGCAGCGTTGGTGGTACAGAACGAAATTCACCCCTCCACTTT.